Listed below are T cell receptor beta chains from one sample, sequenced in a study of beta chain features in type 1 diabetes. Only in-frame clones appear in the TCRdb table, and some are missing; sequencing was by immunoSEQ multiplex PCR. The table records 620,000 or so clones, 15% to 17% of them present only once. Sequenced material: naive CD4+ T cells from blood. These receptors all come from a young man in good health. Both conserved end residues are part of each CDR3. The D gene is left open where the match is weak. Expanded clones get a size class; other rows say once, few or many, or leave the size out.

j_gene: TRBJ1-1
v_gene: TRBV11-2
d_gene: TRBD1
abundance: .
CDR3nt: TGTGCCAGCAGCAGTCTTCGGGACAGGGACACTGAAGCTTTCTTT
CDR3aa: CASSSLRDRDTEAFF

j_gene: TRBJ2-7
v_gene: TRBV23-1
d_gene: TRBD2
abundance: .
CDR3nt: TGCGCCAGCAGTCCGCCCCGGGAGGGAGGGCCCTACGAGCAGTACTTC
CDR3aa: CASSPPREGGPYEQYF

j_gene: TRBJ1-3
v_gene: TRBV7-6
d_gene: .
abundance: few
CDR3nt: TGTGCCAGCAGCTACCCCTACCACTCTGGAAACACCATATATTTT
CDR3aa: CASSYPYHSGNTIYF

j_gene: TRBJ2-2
v_gene: TRBV29-1
d_gene: TRBD1
abundance: few
CDR3nt: TGCAGCGTCAGACAGGGGGTCGACACCGGGGAGCTGTTTTTT
CDR3aa: CSVRQGVDTGELFF

j_gene: TRBJ2-7
v_gene: TRBV19
d_gene: TRBD1
abundance: few
CDR3nt: TGTGCCCCCCGCGACAGGGGGCCCTACGAGCAGTACTTC
CDR3aa: CAPRDRGPYEQYF

j_gene: TRBJ2-6
v_gene: TRBV29-1
d_gene: .
abundance: .
CDR3nt: TGCAGCGCTCCCCGAGGGCCAGTATCGGCGGCTGGGGCCAACGTCCTGACTTTC
CDR3aa: CSAPRGPVSAAGANVLTF

j_gene: TRBJ2-5
v_gene: TRBV5-4
d_gene: TRBD1
abundance: few
CDR3nt: TGTGCCAGCACCTATCGGACAGGGTTCCAAGAGACCCAGTACTTC
CDR3aa: CASTYRTGFQETQYF

j_gene: TRBJ1-5
v_gene: TRBV29-1
d_gene: .
abundance: few
CDR3nt: TGCAGCGTTGAAGTTGCGGATAGCAATCAGCCCCAGCATTTT
CDR3aa: CSVEVADSNQPQHF

j_gene: TRBJ2-7
v_gene: TRBV19
d_gene: .
abundance: .
CDR3nt: TGTGCCAGTTGCGCAGGGGCAGGCTACGAGCAGTACTTC
CDR3aa: CASCAGAGYEQYF

j_gene: TRBJ2-2
v_gene: TRBV7-9
d_gene: .
abundance: few
CDR3nt: TGTGCCAGCAGCTTTGGACACAGAGGAGACACCGGGGAGCTGTTTTTT
CDR3aa: CASSFGHRGDTGELFF

j_gene: TRBJ1-1
v_gene: TRBV6-5
d_gene: TRBD1
abundance: .
CDR3nt: TGTGCCAGCATAAGACAGGGGGCCAGGGCTGAAGCTTTCTTT
CDR3aa: CASIRQGARAEAFF

j_gene: TRBJ2-7
v_gene: TRBV20-1
d_gene: .
abundance: .
CDR3nt: TGCAGTGGCCTGGCCAGCACGGAGCAGTACTTC
CDR3aa: CSGLASTEQYF

j_gene: TRBJ2-7
v_gene: TRBV28
d_gene: .
abundance: .
CDR3nt: TGTGCCAGCAGTTTAATGCAACCGGGACGGAAGGGTTACGAGCAGTACTTC
CDR3aa: CASSLMQPGRKGYEQYF

j_gene: TRBJ2-7
v_gene: TRBV28
d_gene: TRBD1
abundance: few
CDR3nt: TGTGCCAGCAGGAATTTCGGGACAGGGGTACGGCAGTACTTC
CDR3aa: CASRNFGTGVRQYF

j_gene: TRBJ1-1
v_gene: TRBV5-4
d_gene: .
abundance: few
CDR3nt: TGTGCCAGCAGCCCCCGGGACGGATACACTGAAGCTTTCTTT
CDR3aa: CASSPRDGYTEAFF

j_gene: TRBJ2-5
v_gene: TRBV5-4
d_gene: TRBD2
abundance: few
CDR3nt: TGTGCCAGCAGCTTGGCTGCTAGCGGGCTGGAGACCCAGTACTTC
CDR3aa: CASSLAASGLETQYF

j_gene: TRBJ1-1
v_gene: TRBV6-6
d_gene: .
abundance: .
CDR3nt: TGTGCCAGCAGTTACTTACTGGCCAACACTGAAGCTTTCTTT
CDR3aa: CASSYLLANTEAFF

j_gene: TRBJ1-1
v_gene: TRBV10-3
d_gene: .
abundance: many
CDR3nt: TGTGCCATCACAGGGAACACTGAAGCTTTCTTT
CDR3aa: CAITGNTEAFF

j_gene: TRBJ2-2
v_gene: TRBV27
d_gene: .
abundance: .
CDR3nt: TGTGCCAGCACGCAGGGTCGGACCGGGGAGCTGTTTTTT
CDR3aa: CASTQGRTGELFF

j_gene: TRBJ2-7
v_gene: TRBV5-1
d_gene: TRBD1
abundance: .
CDR3nt: TGCGCCAGCAGCTTGGGACAGGGGGACTACGAGCAGTACTTC
CDR3aa: CASSLGQGDYEQYF

j_gene: TRBJ2-1
v_gene: TRBV5-1
d_gene: .
abundance: .
CDR3nt: TGCGCCAGCAGCTGGGCTGGGGGCTACAATGAGCAGTTCTTC
CDR3aa: CASSWAGGYNEQFF

j_gene: TRBJ1-1
v_gene: TRBV7-9
d_gene: .
abundance: few
CDR3nt: TGTGCCAGCAGCGAACAGGAAAACACTGAAGCTTTCTTT
CDR3aa: CASSEQENTEAFF

j_gene: TRBJ2-7
v_gene: TRBV2
d_gene: TRBD2
abundance: few
CDR3nt: TGTGCCAGCAAACGGACTAGCGGGAGTGTCTACGAGCAGTACTTC
CDR3aa: CASKRTSGSVYEQYF

j_gene: TRBJ1-1
v_gene: TRBV9
d_gene: .
abundance: .
CDR3nt: TGTGCCAGCAGCGTAGAAGGAAAGAACACTGAAGCTTTCTTT
CDR3aa: CASSVEGKNTEAFF

j_gene: TRBJ2-7
v_gene: TRBV25-1
d_gene: .
abundance: few
CDR3nt: TGTGCCAGCAGTGATCCGGGACACGTCTACGAGCAGTACTTC
CDR3aa: CASSDPGHVYEQYF

j_gene: TRBJ1-1
v_gene: TRBV11-2
d_gene: TRBD1
abundance: few
CDR3nt: TGTGCCAGCAGCCTCACAGGGGGCTCGAACACTGAAGCTTTCTTT
CDR3aa: CASSLTGGSNTEAFF

j_gene: TRBJ2-7
v_gene: TRBV9
d_gene: TRBD2
abundance: .
CDR3nt: TGTGCCAGCAGCGGAAGCGGGGGCGACTCCTACGAGCAGTACTTC
CDR3aa: CASSGSGGDSYEQYF

j_gene: TRBJ2-7
v_gene: TRBV7-3
d_gene: TRBD1
abundance: few
CDR3nt: TGTGCCAGCAGCGCCCCGGGACAGGGGATCTACGAGCAGTACTTC
CDR3aa: CASSAPGQGIYEQYF

j_gene: TRBJ2-7
v_gene: TRBV7-2
d_gene: .
abundance: .
CDR3nt: TGTGCCAGCAGCTTACAGGGAGCCTACGAGCAGTACTTC
CDR3aa: CASSLQGAYEQYF

j_gene: TRBJ2-5
v_gene: TRBV6-5
d_gene: TRBD1
abundance: few
CDR3nt: TGTGCCAGCAGTTGGCCGACAGGGGGCAGAGAGACCCAGTACTTC
CDR3aa: CASSWPTGGRETQYF

j_gene: TRBJ1-6
v_gene: TRBV7-3
d_gene: .
abundance: few
CDR3nt: TGTGCCAGCAGCTTAACAAGGGAGAATTCACCCCTCCACTTT
CDR3aa: CASSLTRENSPLHF

j_gene: TRBJ2-6
v_gene: TRBV5-1
d_gene: .
abundance: few
CDR3nt: TGCGCCAGCAGCTTTCAGGGGAGGGCTGGGGCCAACGTCCTGACTTTC
CDR3aa: CASSFQGRAGANVLTF

j_gene: TRBJ2-2
v_gene: TRBV9
d_gene: .
abundance: .
CDR3nt: TGTGCCAGCAGCGTAGTTGGCGGGAAGCTGTTTTTT
CDR3aa: CASSVVGGKLFF

j_gene: TRBJ2-2
v_gene: TRBV5-1
d_gene: .
abundance: few
CDR3nt: TGCGCCAGCAGCTTGTCGGCGAGCCCGAACACCGGGGAGCTGTTTTTT
CDR3aa: CASSLSASPNTGELFF

j_gene: TRBJ2-7
v_gene: TRBV7-8
d_gene: .
abundance: few
CDR3nt: TGTGCCAGCAGCCCCCCGCCCGGACAAAACTACGAGCAGTACTTC
CDR3aa: CASSPPPGQNYEQYF

j_gene: TRBJ1-1
v_gene: TRBV28
d_gene: TRBD1
abundance: .
CDR3nt: TGTGCCAGCAGTGCTCGACAGGGGCGCAGGAACACTGAAGCTTTCTTT
CDR3aa: CASSARQGRRNTEAFF

j_gene: TRBJ1-4
v_gene: TRBV6-6
d_gene: .
abundance: few
CDR3nt: TGTGCCAGCAGCCCACGGGCCAGCGCTAATGAAAAACTGTTTTTT
CDR3aa: CASSPRASANEKLFF

j_gene: TRBJ1-4
v_gene: TRBV18
d_gene: .
abundance: few
CDR3nt: TGTGCCAGCTCACGACTTCGGACAGAAAATGAAAAACTGTTTTTT
CDR3aa: CASSRLRTENEKLFF

j_gene: TRBJ2-5
v_gene: TRBV25-1
d_gene: TRBD2
abundance: .
CDR3nt: TGTGCCAGCAGTGACCGACTAGCGGGGGGGTATCAAGAGACCCAGTACTTC
CDR3aa: CASSDRLAGGYQETQYF

j_gene: TRBJ2-7
v_gene: TRBV5-1
d_gene: .
abundance: few
CDR3nt: TGCGCCAGCAGCTTGGTGGGGACTGGGAGCTACGAGCAGTACTTC
CDR3aa: CASSLVGTGSYEQYF

j_gene: TRBJ2-2
v_gene: TRBV6-1
d_gene: .
abundance: few
CDR3nt: TGTGCCAGCACTGACAACGGGCTCGCGACCGGGGAGCTGTTTTTT
CDR3aa: CASTDNGLATGELFF